The rows below give T cell receptor beta chains drawn from one sample of a study of chemoradiotherapy in HPV16-positive cancers. Sequencing used immunoSEQ multiplex PCR; TCRdb keeps in-frame clones, though not all of them. Among approximately 12,000 clones listed, around two thirds were seen once. Sampling took place from a patient who underwent chemoradiotherapy. These receptors were collected from a human donor with HPV-associated anogenital cancer. The CDR3 runs from the conserved cysteine through the conserved F or W.

v_gene	j_gene	CDR3aa
TRBV4-1	TRBJ2-1	CASSQPDRVNNEQFF
TRBV6-5	TRBJ1-2	CASSYSATGAPTF
TRBV27	TRBJ1-2	CASSFSRGLSGYTF
TRBV20-1	TRBJ1-1	CSARELATAFF
TRBV7-2	TRBJ1-2	CASSLGWEGDGYTF
TRBV6-1	TRBJ1-2	CASSPRGAYNYGYTF
TRBV5-4	TRBJ1-1	CASSLGRGSTEAFF
TRBV9	TRBJ2-1	CASSVAHTSGGANEQFF
TRBV28	TRBJ1-1	CAARQGGMADRNEAFF
TRBV5-6	TRBJ1-2	CASSLGKGGYTF
TRBV27	TRBJ2-5	CASSLGRVGETQYF
TRBV30	TRBJ1-4	CAWSGEKLFF
TRBV5-1	TRBJ2-7	CASRISGAPQDEQYF
TRBV9	TRBJ2-5	CASSANSGIGETQYF
TRBV7-3	TRBJ2-1	CASSATPIGGEQFF
TRBV4-1	TRBJ2-2	CASSGMDSGELFF
TRBV28	TRBJ1-2	CASSVGAQGLGYTF
TRBV27	TRBJ2-2	CASSGPGTGLTGELFF
TRBV6-1	TRBJ2-7	CASKGRRSSYEQYF
TRBV5-6	TRBJ1-2	CASSLTERGHGYTF
TRBV19	TRBJ1-5	CASDVVSSSNQPQHF
TRBV5-6	TRBJ2-7	CASSLGVSSYEQYF
TRBV5-1	TRBJ2-2	CASSVTVTGELFF
TRBV15	TRBJ2-1	CATRRDRGWNEQFF
TRBV7-2	TRBJ2-1	CASRLSGPNEQFF
TRBV10-3	TRBJ1-4	CATNRALNEKLFF
TRBV11-3	TRBJ1-2	CASSLGVRSSGYTF
TRBV5-1	TRBJ1-2	CASSIGDSFYGYTF
TRBV14	TRBJ2-2	CASSYRGRTGELFF
TRBV7-9	TRBJ1-2	CASSLRDSPYGYTF
TRBV11-2	TRBJ2-3	CASSFQGLHTDTQYF
TRBV19	TRBJ2-5	CASSRGPISTQYF
TRBV7-6	TRBJ1-3	CASSLAQVEQASSGNTIYF